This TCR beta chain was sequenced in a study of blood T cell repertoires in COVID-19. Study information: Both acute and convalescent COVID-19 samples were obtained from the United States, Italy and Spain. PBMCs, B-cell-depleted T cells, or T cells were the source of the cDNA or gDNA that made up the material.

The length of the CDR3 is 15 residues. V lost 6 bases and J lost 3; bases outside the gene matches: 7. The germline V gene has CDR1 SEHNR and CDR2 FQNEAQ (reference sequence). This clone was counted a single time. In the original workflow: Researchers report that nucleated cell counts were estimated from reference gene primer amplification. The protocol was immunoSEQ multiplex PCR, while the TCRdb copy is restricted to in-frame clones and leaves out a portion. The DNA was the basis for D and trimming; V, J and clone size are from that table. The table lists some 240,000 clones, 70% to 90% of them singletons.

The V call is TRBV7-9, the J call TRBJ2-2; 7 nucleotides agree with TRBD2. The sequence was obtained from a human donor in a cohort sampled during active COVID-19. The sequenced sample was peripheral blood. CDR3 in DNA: TGTGCCAGCAGTACTCTAGCGGAGGACACCGGGGAGCTGTTTTTT. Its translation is CASSTLAEDTGELFF.